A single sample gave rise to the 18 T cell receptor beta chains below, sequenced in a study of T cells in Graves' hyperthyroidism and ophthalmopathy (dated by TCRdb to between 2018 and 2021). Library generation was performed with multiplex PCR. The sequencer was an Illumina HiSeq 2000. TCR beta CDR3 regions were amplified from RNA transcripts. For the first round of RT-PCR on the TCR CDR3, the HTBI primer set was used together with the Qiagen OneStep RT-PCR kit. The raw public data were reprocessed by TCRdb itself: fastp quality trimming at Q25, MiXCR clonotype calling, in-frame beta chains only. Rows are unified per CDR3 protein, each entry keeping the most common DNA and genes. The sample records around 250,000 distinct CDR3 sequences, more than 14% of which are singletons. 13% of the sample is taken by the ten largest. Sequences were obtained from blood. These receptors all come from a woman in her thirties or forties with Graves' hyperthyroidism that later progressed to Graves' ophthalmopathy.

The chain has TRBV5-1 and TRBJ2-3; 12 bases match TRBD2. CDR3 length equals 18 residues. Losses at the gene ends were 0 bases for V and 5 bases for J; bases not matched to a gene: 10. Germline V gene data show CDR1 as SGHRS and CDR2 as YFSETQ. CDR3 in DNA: TGCGCCAGCAGCTTGGGAGTTCGACTAGCGGGAGTACGAGATACGCAGTATTTT. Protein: CASSLGVRLAGVRDTQYF.

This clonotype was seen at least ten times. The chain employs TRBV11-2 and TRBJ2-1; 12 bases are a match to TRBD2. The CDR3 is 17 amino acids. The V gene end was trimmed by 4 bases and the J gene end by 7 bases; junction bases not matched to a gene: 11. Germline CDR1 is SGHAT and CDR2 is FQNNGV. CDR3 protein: CASSSTSGSIARNEQFF. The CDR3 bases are TGTGCCAGCAGCTCGACTAGCGGGAGTATTGCTAGGAATGAGCAGTTCTTC.

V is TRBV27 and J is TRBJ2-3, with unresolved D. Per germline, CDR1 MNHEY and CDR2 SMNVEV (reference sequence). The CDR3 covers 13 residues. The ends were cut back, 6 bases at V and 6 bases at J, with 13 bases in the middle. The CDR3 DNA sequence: TGTGCCAGCAGCGGCTACTTGGGCGATACGCAGTATTTT. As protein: CASSGYLGDTQYF.

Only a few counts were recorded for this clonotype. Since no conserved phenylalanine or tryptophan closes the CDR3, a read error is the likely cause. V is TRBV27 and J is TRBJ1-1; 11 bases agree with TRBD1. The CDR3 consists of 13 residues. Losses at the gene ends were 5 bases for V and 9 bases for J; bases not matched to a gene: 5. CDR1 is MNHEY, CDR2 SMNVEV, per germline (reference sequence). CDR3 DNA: TGTGCCAGCAGTCCGGGGACAGGGGGACAAGCTTTCCTT. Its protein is CASSPGTGGQAFL.

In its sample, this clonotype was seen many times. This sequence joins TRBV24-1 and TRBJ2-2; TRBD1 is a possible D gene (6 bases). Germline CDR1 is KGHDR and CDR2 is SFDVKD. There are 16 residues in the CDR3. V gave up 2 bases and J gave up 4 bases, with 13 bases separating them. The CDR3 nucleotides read TGTGCCACCAGTGATTCTACAGGGATACTCACCGGGGAGCTGTTTTTT. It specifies CATSDSTGILTGELFF.

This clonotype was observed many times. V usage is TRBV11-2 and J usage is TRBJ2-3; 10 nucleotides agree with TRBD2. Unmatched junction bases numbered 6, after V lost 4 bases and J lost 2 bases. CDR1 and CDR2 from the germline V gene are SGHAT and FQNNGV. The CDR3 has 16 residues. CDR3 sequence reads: CASSSTSGTITDTQYF. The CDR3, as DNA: TGTGCCAGCAGCTCCACTAGCGGGACTATCACAGATACGCAGTATTTT.

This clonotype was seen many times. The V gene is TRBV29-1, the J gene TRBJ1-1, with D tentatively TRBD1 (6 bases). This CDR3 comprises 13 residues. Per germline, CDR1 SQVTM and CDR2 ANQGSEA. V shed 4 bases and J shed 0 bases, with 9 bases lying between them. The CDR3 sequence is CSVAGQLNTEAFF. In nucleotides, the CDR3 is TGCAGCGTTGCAGGACAGTTGAACACTGAAGCTTTCTTT.

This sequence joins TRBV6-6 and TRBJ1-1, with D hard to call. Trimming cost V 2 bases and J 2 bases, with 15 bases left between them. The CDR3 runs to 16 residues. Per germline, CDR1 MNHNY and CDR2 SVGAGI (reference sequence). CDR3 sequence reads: CASSYRALGSNTEAFF. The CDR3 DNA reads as TGTGCCAGCAGTTACCGGGCTCTTGGCAGTAACACTGAAGCTTTCTTT.

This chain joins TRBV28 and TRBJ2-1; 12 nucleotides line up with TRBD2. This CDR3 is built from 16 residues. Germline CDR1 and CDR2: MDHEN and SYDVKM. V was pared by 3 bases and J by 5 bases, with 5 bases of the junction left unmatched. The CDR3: CASSLRTSGNNNEQFF. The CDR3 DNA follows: TGTGCCAGCAGTTTGCGGACTAGCGGGAACAACAATGAGCAGTTCTTC.

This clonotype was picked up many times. In nucleotides, the CDR3 is TGTGCCAGCAGCTTGGCCGGGAGGGCCAGGGATGAGCAGTTCTTC. Translated, it gives CASSLAGRARDEQFF. The chain carries TRBV7-9 and TRBJ2-1; 8 bases are a match to TRBD2. CDR1 is SEHNR and CDR2 is FQNEAQ in the germline V gene (reference sequence). This CDR3 contains 15 residues. Trimming cost V 3 bases and J 8 bases; bases outside gene matches: 9.

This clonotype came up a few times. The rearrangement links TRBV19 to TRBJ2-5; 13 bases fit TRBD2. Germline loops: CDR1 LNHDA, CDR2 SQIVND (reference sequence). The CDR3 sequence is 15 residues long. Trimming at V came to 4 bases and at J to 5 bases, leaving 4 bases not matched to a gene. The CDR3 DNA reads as TGTGCCAGTAGTACCGGACTAGCGGGAGTGGAGACCCAGTACTTC. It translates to CASSTGLAGVETQYF.

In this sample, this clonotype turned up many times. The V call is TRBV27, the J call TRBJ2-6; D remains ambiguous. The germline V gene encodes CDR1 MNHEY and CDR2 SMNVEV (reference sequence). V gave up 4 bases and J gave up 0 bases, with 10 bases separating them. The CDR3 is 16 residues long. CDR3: CASSSRHLSGANVLTF. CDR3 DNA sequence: TGTGCCAGCAGTTCCAGACATCTCTCTGGGGCCAACGTCCTGACTTTC.

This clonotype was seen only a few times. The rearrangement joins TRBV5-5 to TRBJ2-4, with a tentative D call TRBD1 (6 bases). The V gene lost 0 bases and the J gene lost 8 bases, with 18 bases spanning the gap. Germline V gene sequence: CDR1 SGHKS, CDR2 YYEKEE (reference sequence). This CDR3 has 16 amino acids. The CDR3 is CASSLGGATSGDIQYF. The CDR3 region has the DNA TGTGCCAGCAGCTTGGGGGGCGCAACCTCAGGGGACATTCAGTACTTC.

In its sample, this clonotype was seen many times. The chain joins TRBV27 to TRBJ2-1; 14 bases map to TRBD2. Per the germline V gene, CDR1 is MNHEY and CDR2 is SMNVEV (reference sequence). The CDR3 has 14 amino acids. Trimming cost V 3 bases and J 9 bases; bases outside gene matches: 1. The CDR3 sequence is CASSFGLAGGEQFF. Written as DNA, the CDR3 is TGTGCCAGCAGTTTCGGACTAGCGGGAGGTGAGCAGTTCTTC.

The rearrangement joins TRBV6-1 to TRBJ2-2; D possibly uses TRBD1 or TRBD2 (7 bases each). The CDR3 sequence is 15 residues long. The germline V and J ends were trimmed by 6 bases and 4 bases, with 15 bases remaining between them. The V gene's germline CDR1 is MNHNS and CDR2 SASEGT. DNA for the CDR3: TGTGCCAGCAGGTCAGGGGGGGGATCCACCGGGGAGCTGTTTTTT. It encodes CASRSGGGSTGELFF.

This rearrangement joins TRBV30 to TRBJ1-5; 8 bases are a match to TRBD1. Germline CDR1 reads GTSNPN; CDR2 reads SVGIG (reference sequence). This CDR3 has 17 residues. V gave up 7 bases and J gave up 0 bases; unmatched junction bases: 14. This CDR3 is CAFAPHRGINSNQPQHF. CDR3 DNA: TGTGCCTTCGCCCCGCACAGGGGGATCAATAGCAATCAGCCCCAGCATTTT.

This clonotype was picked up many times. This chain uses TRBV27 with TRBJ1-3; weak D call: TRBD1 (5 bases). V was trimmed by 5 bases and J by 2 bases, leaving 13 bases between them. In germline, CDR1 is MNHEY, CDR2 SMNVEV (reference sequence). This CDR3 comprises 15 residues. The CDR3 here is CASSPWGGTGNTIYF. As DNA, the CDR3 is TGTGCCAGCAGTCCCTGGGGGGGTACTGGAAACACCATATATTTT.

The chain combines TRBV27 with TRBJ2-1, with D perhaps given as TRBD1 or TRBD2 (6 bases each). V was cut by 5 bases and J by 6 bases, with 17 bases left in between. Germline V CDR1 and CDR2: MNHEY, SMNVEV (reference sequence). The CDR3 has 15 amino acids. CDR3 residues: CASSSWGRGVNEQFF. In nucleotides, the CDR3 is TGTGCCAGCAGTAGTTGGGGGCGGGGTGTCAATGAGCAGTTCTTC.